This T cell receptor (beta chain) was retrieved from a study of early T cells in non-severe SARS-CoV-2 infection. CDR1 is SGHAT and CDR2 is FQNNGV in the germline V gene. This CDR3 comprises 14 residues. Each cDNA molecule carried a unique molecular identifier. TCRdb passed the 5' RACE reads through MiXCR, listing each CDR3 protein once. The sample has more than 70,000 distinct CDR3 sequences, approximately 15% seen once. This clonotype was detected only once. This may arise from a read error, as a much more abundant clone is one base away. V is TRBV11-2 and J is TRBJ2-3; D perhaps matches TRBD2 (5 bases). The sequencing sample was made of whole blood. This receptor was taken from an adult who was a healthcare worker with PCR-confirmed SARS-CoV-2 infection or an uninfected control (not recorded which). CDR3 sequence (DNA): TGTACCAGCAGCTTTCATAGCGGCACAGATACGCAGTATTTT. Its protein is CTSSFHSGTDTQYF.